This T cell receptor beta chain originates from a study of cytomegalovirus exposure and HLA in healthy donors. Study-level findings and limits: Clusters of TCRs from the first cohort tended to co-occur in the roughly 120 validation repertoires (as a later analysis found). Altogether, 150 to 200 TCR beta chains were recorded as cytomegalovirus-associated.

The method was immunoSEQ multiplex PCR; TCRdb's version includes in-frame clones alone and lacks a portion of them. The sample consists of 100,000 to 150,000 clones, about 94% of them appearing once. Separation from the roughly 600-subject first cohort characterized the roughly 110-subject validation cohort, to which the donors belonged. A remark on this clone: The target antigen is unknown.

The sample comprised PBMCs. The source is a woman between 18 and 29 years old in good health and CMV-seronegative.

DNA of the CDR3: TGTGCCAGTACCCGGGACAGGAACACTGAAGCTTTCTTT. Protein: CASTRDRNTEAFF. This chain joins TRBV5-4 and TRBJ1-1; 7 bases are shared with TRBD1. The CDR3 runs 13 residues. Germline V lookup: CDR1 SGHNT, CDR2 YYREEE (reference sequence). Trimming took 8 bases from V and 1 from J; bases not matched to a gene: 5.